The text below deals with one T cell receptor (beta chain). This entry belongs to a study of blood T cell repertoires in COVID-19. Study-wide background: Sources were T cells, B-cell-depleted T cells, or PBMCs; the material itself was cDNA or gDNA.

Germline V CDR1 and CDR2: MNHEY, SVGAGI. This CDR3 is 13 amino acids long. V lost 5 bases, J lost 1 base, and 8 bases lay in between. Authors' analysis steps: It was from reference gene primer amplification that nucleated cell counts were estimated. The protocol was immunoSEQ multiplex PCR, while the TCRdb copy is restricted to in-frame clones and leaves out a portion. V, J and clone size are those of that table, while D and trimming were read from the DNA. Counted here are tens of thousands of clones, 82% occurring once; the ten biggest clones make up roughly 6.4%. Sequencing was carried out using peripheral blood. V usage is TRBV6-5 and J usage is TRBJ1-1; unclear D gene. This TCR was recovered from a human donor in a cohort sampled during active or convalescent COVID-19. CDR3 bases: TGTGCCAGCAGTCTAGGAAGGAACACTGAAGCTTTCTTT. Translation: CASSLGRNTEAFF.